This TCR beta chain was obtained from a study of CD8 T cells in ankylosing spondylitis. Notes on this clonotype: Its antigen is unidentified.

V trimming: 5 bases; J trimming: 10 bases; junction bases outside the gene matches: 6. This CDR3 region has 14 residues. Per the germline V gene, CDR1 is MNHEY and CDR2 is SMNVEV (reference sequence). As the method for making TCR beta libraries, quantitative 5'-RACE with molecular barcodes was used. TCRdb analysed the 5' RACE reads with MiXCR anew, one entry per CDR3 protein. This table holds 500,000 to 650,000 distinct CDR3 sequences, roughly 5.3% found once. General observations from the study: Earlier studies detected some motif variants in reactive arthritis synovial fluid and blood. Typical of ankylosing spondylitis blood, it appeared, was a TCR beta motif of eight highly homologous variants. Disease-linked clones reportedly concentrated significantly in matched ankylosing spondylitis synovial fluid.

This chain uses TRBV27 with TRBJ2-1, with 12 bases matching TRBD1. The sequencing sample was made of blood, either unsorted or a sorted T cell fraction (not recorded which). This clonotype was sampled from a male donor with ankylosing spondylitis. The CDR3 is CASSAGTGGWEQFF. CDR3 DNA: TGTGCCAGCAGTGCCGGGACAGGGGGCTGGGAGCAGTTCTTC.